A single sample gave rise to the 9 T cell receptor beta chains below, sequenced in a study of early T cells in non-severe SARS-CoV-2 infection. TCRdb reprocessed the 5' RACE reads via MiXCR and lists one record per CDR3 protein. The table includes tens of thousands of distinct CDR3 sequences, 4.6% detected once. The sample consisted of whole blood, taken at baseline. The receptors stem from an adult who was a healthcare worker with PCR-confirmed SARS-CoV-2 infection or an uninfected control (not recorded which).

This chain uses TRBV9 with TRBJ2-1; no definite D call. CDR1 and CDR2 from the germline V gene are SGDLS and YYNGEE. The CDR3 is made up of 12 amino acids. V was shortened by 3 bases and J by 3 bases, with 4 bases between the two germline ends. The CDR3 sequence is CASSAYYNEQFF. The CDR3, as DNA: TGTGCCAGCAGCGCCTACTACAATGAGCAGTTCTTC.

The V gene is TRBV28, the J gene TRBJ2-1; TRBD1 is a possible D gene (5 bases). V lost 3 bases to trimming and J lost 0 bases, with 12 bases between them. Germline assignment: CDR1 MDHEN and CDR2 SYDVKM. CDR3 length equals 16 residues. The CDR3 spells CASSFADSSSYNEQFF. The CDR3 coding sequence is TGTGCCAGCAGTTTTGCTGACAGCTCCTCCTACAATGAGCAGTTCTTC.

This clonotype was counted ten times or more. CDR3 DNA: TGTGCCACCAGTGACGATAACTACGAGCAGTACTTC. Amino acids: CATSDDNYEQYF. This chain connects TRBV24-1 to TRBJ2-7; the D is unclear. Trimming cost V 4 bases and J 3 bases, with 6 bases left between them. CDR1 is KGHDR, CDR2 SFDVKD, per germline. The CDR3 contains 12 residues.

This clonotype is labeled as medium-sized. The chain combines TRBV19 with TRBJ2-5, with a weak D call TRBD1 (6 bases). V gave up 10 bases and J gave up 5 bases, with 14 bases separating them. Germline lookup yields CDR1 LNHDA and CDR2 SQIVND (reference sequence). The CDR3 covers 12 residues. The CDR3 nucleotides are TGTGCCACCCGACAGGCTGGCGAGACCCAGTACTTC. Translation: CATRQAGETQYF.

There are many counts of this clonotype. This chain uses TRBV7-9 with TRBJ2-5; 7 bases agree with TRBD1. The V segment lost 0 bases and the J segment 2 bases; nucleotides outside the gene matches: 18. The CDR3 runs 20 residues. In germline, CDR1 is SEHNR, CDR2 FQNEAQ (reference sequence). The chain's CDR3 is CASSLAPWTGPKGIQETQYF. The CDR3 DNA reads TGTGCCAGCAGCTTAGCCCCATGGACAGGTCCGAAAGGAATTCAAGAGACCCAGTACTTC.

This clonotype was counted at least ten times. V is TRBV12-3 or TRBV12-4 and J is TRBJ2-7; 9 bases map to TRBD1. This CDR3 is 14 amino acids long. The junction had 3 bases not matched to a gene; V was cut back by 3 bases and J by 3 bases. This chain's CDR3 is CASSLGTGIYEQYF. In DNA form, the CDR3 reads TGTGCCAGCAGTTTGGGGACAGGGATCTACGAGCAGTACTTC.

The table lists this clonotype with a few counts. This CDR3 is CASSFDGGAGDTQYF. As DNA, the CDR3 is TGTGCCAGCAGCTTTGACGGGGGGGCAGGAGATACGCAGTATTTT. The chain combines TRBV7-2 with TRBJ2-3; TRBD2 aligns across 8 bases. The CDR3 has 15 amino acids. The germline CDR1 and CDR2 sequences are SGHTA and FQGNSA. V was pared by 3 bases and J by 5 bases, with 7 bases of the junction left unmatched.

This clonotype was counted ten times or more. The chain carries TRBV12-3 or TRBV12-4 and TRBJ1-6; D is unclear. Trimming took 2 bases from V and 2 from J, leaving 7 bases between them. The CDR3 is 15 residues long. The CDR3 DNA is TGTGCCAGCAGTTTACATGGAGCCTATAATTCACCCCTCCACTTT. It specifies CASSLHGAYNSPLHF.

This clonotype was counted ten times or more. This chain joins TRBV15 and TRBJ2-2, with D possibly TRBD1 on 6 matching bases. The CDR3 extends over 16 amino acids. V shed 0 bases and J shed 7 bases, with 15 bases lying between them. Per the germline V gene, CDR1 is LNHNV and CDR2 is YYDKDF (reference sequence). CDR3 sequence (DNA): TGTGCCACCAGCAGAGATACCCAGGGGAATGGCGGGGAGCTGTTTTTT. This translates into CATSRDTQGNGGELFF.